One and the same sample provided the 13 T cell receptor beta chains below, sequenced in a study of T cells after yellow fever vaccination (dated by TCRdb to the late 2010s). The treatment or condition label of this sample denotes: live attenuated yellow fever vaccine strain. The library relied on 5' RACE. Instrument used: Illumina HiSeq 2500. TCRdb took the public reads, trimmed them with fastp at Q25, ran MiXCR for clone calling and kept in-frame beta chains. Rows are combined by CDR3 protein, so each entry shows the most common genes and DNA. Within this sample are 200,000 to 300,000 distinct CDR3 sequences, with 13% of them counted one time only. Less than 0.55% of the sample belongs to the ten largest clones. The source was CD4+ T cells sorted from PBMCs, collected 45 days after the yellow fever booster vaccination. The receptors were gathered from a man aged 25 to 40 who received the YFV17D yellow fever vaccine.

V and J are TRBV27 and TRBJ2-3; D is uncertain. Germline-derived CDR1 and CDR2 are MNHEY and SMNVEV (reference sequence). V lost 3 bases and J lost 6, with 10 bases in between. This CDR3 is 13 amino acids long. The CDR3 DNA reads as TGTGCCAGCAGTTTTGTAGGTTCGGATACGCAGTATTTT. Amino acids: CASSFVGSDTQYF.

This chain uses TRBV20-1 with TRBJ2-7; D is ambiguous. V gave up 6 bases and J gave up 0 bases, with 15 bases separating them. The length of the CDR3 is 14 residues. CDR1 DFQATT and CDR2 SNEGSKA come from the germline V gene (reference sequence). CDR3 nucleotide sequence: TGCAGTGCAACCCCGGTTAGGAGCTCCTACGAGCAGTACTTC. It translates to CSATPVRSSYEQYF.

This clonotype was detected only a few times. The V and J genes are TRBV28 and TRBJ2-7, with 9 positions matching TRBD2. Germline values: CDR1 MDHEN, CDR2 SYDVKM. The CDR3 loop spans 14 amino acids. V was clipped by 6 bases and J by 4 bases; unmatched bases: 7. CDR3 amino acids: CASRPTSGTYEQYF. The DNA for the CDR3 is TGTGCCAGCAGACCGACTAGCGGAACATACGAGCAGTACTTC.

The chain has TRBV10-3 and TRBJ2-2; maybe TRBD1 (5 bases). CDR1 is ENHRY and CDR2 is SYGVKD in the germline V gene. The CDR3 contains 15 residues. Trimming pared 6 bases from V and 0 bases from J, leaving 11 bases between. DNA of the CDR3: TGTGCCATCAGCCCTGGACACGCGAACACCGGGGAGCTGTTTTTT. This encodes CAISPGHANTGELFF.

This clonotype was counted only a few times. The chain uses TRBV6-1 and TRBJ2-7; 10 bases line up with TRBD2. Losses at the gene ends were 6 bases for V and 3 bases for J; bases not matched to a gene: 14. Germline lookup yields CDR1 MNHNS and CDR2 SASEGT. The CDR3 consists of 17 residues. The CDR3 DNA reads TGTGCCAGCAGCCCACCGTCGGCTAGCGGGAGCTACTACGAGCAGTACTTC. Its translation: CASSPPSASGSYYEQYF.

The chain uses TRBV12-3 or TRBV12-4 and TRBJ2-7; D gene uncertain. V dropped 2 bases and J dropped 3 bases, with 8 bases sitting between them. The CDR3 is made up of 13 amino acids. CDR3 DNA: TGTGCCAGCAGTTTACAGGACCTCTACGAGCAGTACTTC. Translating gives CASSLQDLYEQYF.

The chain couples TRBV5-1 to TRBJ2-3; D uncertain. The germline gives CDR1 SGHRS, CDR2 YFSETQ. Between the trimmed V and J ends, which lost 1 base and 4 bases, there was a span of 7 bases. The CDR3 runs to 13 residues. This CDR3 is CASSLNNADTQYF. DNA of the CDR3: TGCGCCAGCAGCTTGAATAACGCAGATACGCAGTATTTT.

The chain couples TRBV30 to TRBJ2-7; D is perhaps TRBD1 (6 bases). V lost 7 bases to trimming and J lost 7 bases, with 14 bases between them. Germline loops: CDR1 GTSNPN, CDR2 SVGIG (reference sequence). CDR3 length equals 11 residues. The CDR3 coding sequence is TGTGCCTTCCACAGGGTGGGGGAGCAGTACTTC. It codes for CAFHRVGEQYF.

This clonotype was observed a few times. The chain employs TRBV13 and TRBJ1-5; D remains ambiguous. The CDR3 covers 13 residues. With 0 bases removed from V and 7 bases from J, the gap between germline ends came to 7 bases. The V gene's germline CDR1 is PRHDT and CDR2 FYEKMQ (reference sequence). The CDR3 reads CASSLGLEQPQHF. The CDR3 DNA reads as TGTGCCAGCAGCTTAGGTTTAGAGCAGCCCCAGCATTTT.

This clonotype has at least ten counts. The chain links TRBV11-2 to TRBJ2-1; D uncertain. Germline V gene lookup returns CDR1 SGHAT and CDR2 FQNNGV. There are 12 residues in the CDR3. Between the trimmed V and J ends, which lost 6 bases and 9 bases, there was a span of 12 bases. The CDR3 nucleotides read TGTGCCAGCAGTAGCCGGAGTACTGAGCAGTTCTTC. As protein: CASSSRSTEQFF.

The J gene is TRBJ2-7, the V gene TRBV29-1, with TRBD1 identical over 9 bases. J lost 3 bases, V lost 2 bases, and 5 bases had no gene match. In germline, CDR1 is SQVTM, CDR2 ANQGSEA. The CDR3 extends over 14 amino acids. CDR3 in DNA: TGCAGCGTTGAACTCCGGGACAGGGACTACGAGCAGTACTTC. It codes for CSVELRDRDYEQYF.

The chain joins TRBV12-3 or TRBV12-4 to TRBJ2-1; 15 bases line up with TRBD2. CDR3 length equals 17 residues. V trimming: 6 bases; J trimming: 6 bases; junction bases outside the gene matches: 9. The CDR3 reads CASSPGTSGRRANEQFF. The CDR3 DNA sequence: TGTGCCAGCAGCCCCGGGACTAGCGGGAGGCGGGCCAATGAGCAGTTCTTC.

This clonotype was seen more than once but under ten times. This rearrangement joins TRBV7-9 to TRBJ2-1; 7 nucleotides match TRBD1. This CDR3 has 14 residues. Losses at the gene ends were 4 bases for V and 7 bases for J; bases not matched to a gene: 7. Per germline, CDR1 SEHNR and CDR2 FQNEAQ (reference sequence). CDR3 DNA sequence: TGTGCCAGCAGCTACCGACAGGGATGGAATGAGCAGTTCTTC. As protein: CASSYRQGWNEQFF.